Below are 22 T cell receptor beta chains sequenced from a single sample in a study of tumor-infiltrating lymphocytes in primary liver carcinoma (dated by TCRdb to 2016 to 2017). The instrument given in TCRdb is Illumina HiSeq 2500. TCRbeta-specific cDNA was reverse-transcribed from 500 ng total RNA using a constant-region primer and ProtoScript II reverse transcriptase. Construction of the TCRbeta libraries relied on three nested rounds of multiplex PCR, following a slightly modified ARM-PCR procedure. Each of the first two PCR rounds ran for approximately 10 cycles using multiplex TRBV1-TRBV30 forward primers together with a Cbeta reverse primer. The raw public reads went through TCRdb reprocessing: fastp at Q25, MiXCR clone calling, in-frame beta chains kept. Under each unique CDR3 protein, matching rows form one entry showing the most common genes and DNA. Recorded for this sample are fewer than 250,000 distinct CDR3 sequences; 85% of them occurred a single time. The ten largest clonotypes hold 15% to 20% of the sample.

Without any cell sorting, total RNA and DNA were co-extracted from about 20-30 mg of bulk tissue using the AllPrep DNA/RNA mini kit. The source material was tumor tissue from primary liver carcinoma. Receptor source: a man aged 40-50 years with primary liver carcinoma and hepatitis B virus infection.

Note on this clonotype: A junction end diverges from the germline sequence, so it may reflect a read error. V usage is TRBV4-1 and J usage is TRBJ2-3; possible D gene TRBD2, 5 bases. The germline gives CDR1 MGHRA, CDR2 YSYEKL. The CDR3 spans 16 residues. The CDR3 loop reads CASSQETRGSADTQYF. Written as DNA, the CDR3 is TGCGCCAGCAGCCAAGAAACTAGAGGGAGTGCAGATACTCAGTATTTT.

In regard to this clonotype: The junction departs from the called germline gene at one end, perhaps through a read error. The J gene is TRBJ2-5, the V gene TRBV6-1, with 7 bases aligning to TRBD2. This CDR3 region has 14 residues. CDR1 and CDR2 from the germline V gene are MNHNS and SASEGT. CDR3: CASSAGLVLEIQYF. Written as DNA, the CDR3 is TGTGCCAGCAGTGCAGGACTAGTCCTGGAGATCCAGTACTTC.

Notes on this clonotype: This likely comes from a read error, as the CDR3 has no conserved phenylalanine or tryptophan at its end. The chain has TRBV5-1 and TRBJ2-5; 13 nucleotides line up with TRBD2. With V trimmed by 0 bases and J by 2 bases, 7 bases remained unmatched. Per the germline V gene, CDR1 is SGHRS and CDR2 is YFSETQ. The CDR3 runs 18 residues. Written as DNA, the CDR3 is TGCGCCAGCAGCTTGGCCGGGACTAGCGGGGCCCTACAAGAGACCCAGTACCTC. It yields the protein CASSLAGTSGALQETQYL.

The chain links TRBV11-1 to TRBJ2-7; D unresolved. In germline, CDR1 is SGHAT, CDR2 FQDESV (reference sequence). This CDR3 has 13 amino acids. CDR3 region: CASRGKRSHEQYV. The CDR3 coding sequence is TGTGCCAGCAGGGGGAAGCGATCCCACGAGCAATACGTC.

Notes on this clonotype: The CDR3 does not end in the conserved phenylalanine or tryptophan, so this is likely a read error. The V and J genes are TRBV11-3 and TRBJ2-2, with 8 bases lining up with TRBD1. Germline values: CDR1 SGHNT, CDR2 YENEEA. The ends lost 5 bases at V and 14 bases at J; junction bases unmatched: 16. The CDR3 runs 15 residues. CDR3 loop: CASSTRTGNTGGLFS. For the CDR3, the DNA is TGTGCCAGCAGCACCCGGACAGGGAATACCGGGGGACTGTTTTCT.

Comments on this clonotype: One end of the junction varies from germline; a read error may be responsible. V usage is TRBV5-4 and J usage is TRBJ1-1, with a weak D call TRBD1 (5 bases). This CDR3 is built from 13 residues. Per germline, CDR1 SGHNT and CDR2 YYREEE (reference sequence). In DNA, the CDR3 is TGTGCCAGCAGCTTGGACAGGAACACTGAAACTTTCTTT. Translation gives CASSLDRNTETFF.

A few counts support this clonotype. CDR3: CSANEFSNEQFF. CDR3 DNA sequence: TGCAGTGCTAACGAGTTTTCGAATGAGCAGTTCTTC. The chain joins TRBV20-1 to TRBJ2-1; D unclear. Germline CDR1 is DFQATT and CDR2 is SNEGSKA (reference sequence). V lost 4 bases and J 7 bases, leaving 11 bases between the germline ends. CDR3 length equals 12 residues.

Turning to this clonotype: One end of the junction varies from germline; a read error may be responsible. The J gene is TRBJ1-1, the V gene TRBV6-5, with 9 bases fitting TRBD1. The CDR3 is made up of 14 amino acids. Germline V gives CDR1 MNHEY, CDR2 SVGAGI. CDR3 DNA: TGTGCCAGTAGGTTAGGACAGGGGCCGGGTGAAACTTTCTTT. Translating gives CASRLGQGPGETFF.

With respect to this clonotype: This CDR3 is missing its conserved last phenylalanine or tryptophan, likely due to a read error. The DNA is omitted, as the CDR3 cannot be located on it reliably, and the CDR3 follows TCRdb's listing. The chain carries TRBV11-1 and TRBJ2-7; whether TRBD2, the table's D call, matches the DNA was not checked. The CDR3 extends over 13 residues, inclusive of both ends. Per germline, CDR1 SGHAT and CDR2 FQDESV (reference sequence). The CDR3 is CASSSSRGGEQYL.

This clonotype has a single count. A much larger clone lies one base from this, so it may be a read error. The chain recombines TRBV6-4 with TRBJ2-2; D is undetermined. CDR1 MRHNA and CDR2 SNTAGT come from the germline V gene. The CDR3 has 13 amino acids. CDR3 protein: CASCDSGTGELFF. CDR3 DNA: TGTGCCAGCTGTGACTCGGGCACCGGGGAGCTGTTTTTT.

This clonotype has just a few counts. Since a much larger clone is just one base distant, this may be a read error. This chain connects TRBV23-1 to TRBJ2-7; no clear D gene. TRBV23-1 is noted as an ORF with a role that remains uncertain. CDR3 length equals 12 residues. The CDR3 nucleotides read TGCACCAGCAGTCTGAGATTCTACGAGCAGTACTTC. The encoded protein is CTSSLRFYEQYF.

Comments on this clonotype: Compared with germline, one end of the junction differs, possibly owing to a read error. The chain is built from TRBV12-3 or TRBV12-4 and TRBJ2-3; TRBD1 matches 8 bases. CDR3 length: 15 amino acids. The CDR3 sequence is CANSLDRGSTDTQYF. The DNA of the CDR3 is TGTGCCAACAGTTTAGACAGGGGATCCACAGATACACAGTATTTT.

Regarding this clonotype: Because it lacks the conserved phenylalanine or tryptophan at the end, this CDR3 is likely a read error. J is TRBJ2-7 and V is TRBV11-1; no firm D call. The CDR3 spans 13 residues. In germline, CDR1 is SGHAT, CDR2 FQDESV (reference sequence). Trimming pared 6 bases from V and 1 base from J, leaving 10 bases between. The CDR3 here is CASRGKRSYEQYI. Here the CDR3 DNA reads TGTGCCAGCAGGGGGAAGAGGTCCTACGAGCAGTACATC.

To note about this clonotype: Without the conserved terminal phenylalanine or tryptophan, this CDR3 likely stems from a read error. V usage is TRBV12-3 or TRBV12-4 and J usage is TRBJ2-1; 8 nucleotides match TRBD1. The CDR3 sequence is 13 residues long. The CDR3 nucleotides are TGCGCCAGAAGTTTATCCGACAGGGGAGAGCAGTTCTCC. This sequence encodes CARSLSDRGEQFS.

On this clonotype: A read error may produce the germline difference seen at one junction end. This chain links TRBV4-3 with TRBJ2-1; 11 bases align to TRBD2. CDR1 LGHNA and CDR2 YSLEER come from the germline V gene. This CDR3 contains 16 residues. This CDR3 is CASGQGTSGRLNEQFF. DNA of the CDR3: TGCGCCAGCGGCCAGGGCACTAGCGGGAGATTGAATGAGCAGTTCTTC.

DNA for the CDR3: TGTGCCAGCTGTATTCCGTCGGCGCGGAACACTGAAGCTTTCTTT. It encodes CASCIPSARNTEAFF. The rearrangement uses TRBV6-6 and TRBJ1-1; the D is unclear. This CDR3 is built from 15 residues. Trimming left V 8 bases short and J 1 base short, with 17 bases between. Germline CDR1 and CDR2: MNHNY and SVGAGI (reference sequence).

Note on this clonotype: One end of the junction is discordant with germline, which a read error may explain. J is TRBJ2-6 and V is TRBV11-2, with 8 bases lining up with TRBD1. In germline, CDR1 is SGHAT, CDR2 FQNNGV. CDR3 length: 21 amino acids. CDR3 amino acids: CVSSMGGDRGIPLSGANVLTF. The CDR3 coding sequence is TGTGTCAGCAGCATGGGGGGAGACAGGGGCATTCCCCTCTCTGGGGCCAACGTTCTGACTTTC.

By share, this clonotype counts as medium-sized (0.01 to 0.1%). V gene TRBV6-1 combines with J gene TRBJ1-4; D is uncertain. The CDR3 contains 16 residues. V was pared by 4 bases and J by 0 bases, with 12 bases between. Germline V gene sequence: CDR1 MNHNS, CDR2 SASEGT. As DNA, the CDR3 is TGTGCCAGCAGTGGAGCGGGTCTGGCAACTAATGAAAAACTGTTTTTT. Its translation: CASSGAGLATNEKLFF.

About this clonotype: Possible read error: a much larger clone is one base away. The chain employs TRBV30 and TRBJ2-1, with a possible D match to TRBD2 (5 bases). The V end lost 5 bases, the J end lost 4 bases, and 12 bases lay between the germline ends. This CDR3 comprises 13 residues. CDR1 and CDR2 (germline): GTSNPN, SVGIG (reference sequence). CDR3 sequence reads: CAWEAGEYNEQFF. In DNA, the CDR3 is TGTGCCTGGGAGGCTGGGGAGTACAATGAGCAGTTCTTC. Complete variable domain (other parts from reference TRBV30 and TRBJ2-1): SQTIHQWPATLVQPVGSPLSLECTVEGTSNPNLYWYRQAAGRGLQLLFYSVGIGQISSEVPQNLSASRPQDRQFILSSKKLLLSDSGFYLCAWEAGEYNEQFFGPGTRLTVL.

This clonotype was picked up a small number of times. A junction boundary mismatches the germline segment, possibly from a read error. This chain connects TRBV28 to TRBJ2-1; D not certain. CDR3 length: 13 residues. Germline V gene sequence: CDR1 MDHEN, CDR2 SYDVKM. CDR3 region: CASSLSPFNELFF. The CDR3 DNA reads as TGTGCCAGCAGTTTGTCCCCTTTCAATGAGCTGTTCTTC.

On this clonotype itself: An end of the junction does not agree with germline; a read error may underlie this. The chain carries TRBV11-2 and TRBJ2-1; D gene uncertain. The germline gives CDR1 SGHAT, CDR2 FQNNGV. This CDR3 is built from 13 residues. The CDR3 here is CASSLGVAGELFF. In DNA form, the CDR3 reads TGTGCCAGCAGCTTAGGAGTAGCAGGTGAGCTGTTCTTC.

A remark on this clonotype: Because it lacks the conserved phenylalanine or tryptophan at the end, this CDR3 is likely a read error. This rearrangement joins TRBV4-2 to TRBJ2-1; either TRBD1 or TRBD2 may supply D (5 bases each). The CDR3 is made up of 16 amino acids. Looked up from germline, CDR1 is LGHNA and CDR2 is YNFKEQ. Deletions cut 2 bases from V and 5 bases from J, with 16 bases between. The CDR3 region is CASSQYLGTGNNEQFL. Here the CDR3 DNA reads TGTGCCAGCAGCCAATACCTCGGGACGGGTAACAATGAGCAGTTCTTA.